This T cell receptor beta chain was captured in a study of blood T cells in healthy people across ages (dated by TCRdb to 2015 to 2017). Study-level background: In model experiments, roughly one uniquely barcoded TCR beta cDNA molecule per two T cells was captured by template switching. Age-related changes in TCR beta repertoire diversity were measured in the study by deep sequencing normalized with unique cDNA molecular identifiers. Two additional independent replicas of 1 million unique cDNA reads from the same blood draw were analyzed for two donors (one aged 18 to 29 and one aged 80 or older). Four age groups were formed from the donors: young (average approximately 15 years), middle-aged (just under 40), aged (approximately 60) and long-lived (82). Donors of different ages were randomly distributed across sequencing lanes to avoid experimental bias. Summary of the overall study and its limitations: Total diversity estimates from one million sequenced T cells were considered lower bounds and underestimates. The CMV infection status of donors was not known, potentially confounding age-related changes in expanded clonotypes. Compared with the aged group, the long-lived group had more naive CD4+ T cells, fewer expanded clones and increased TCR diversity, a pattern suggesting age selection. As age increased, observed TCR beta diversity per million T cells dropped in a roughly linear way, and a significant reduction was already evident by age approximately 40. The percentage of naive T cells measured by flow cytometry correlated strongly with observed TCR beta diversity. Bulk unsorted PBMC profiling prevented conclusive comparison of naive and antigen-experienced compartments.

The CDR3 covers 16 residues, taking in both the cysteine and the phenylalanine. CDR3 DNA only is kept here, 48 bases in frame from base 1. Trimming leaves V shorter by 6 bases and J shorter by 4 bases, with the junction holding 12 bases beyond the gene matches. The germline V gene provides CDR1 SNHLY and CDR2 FYNNEI. This clonotype was seen more than once but under ten times. Which antigen it targets is not known. The sample holds no much larger clone one base away, and base qualities are not on file. Donors were 40 or so systemically healthy Caucasian individuals from Russia aged roughly 6 to 100 years. Each donor gave ten milliliters of peripheral blood, collected into EDTA-treated Vacutainer tubes. Ficoll-Paque density-gradient centrifugation was used to isolate PBMCs, with at least 6 million obtained per sample. Trizol reagent was used to extract total RNA from the PBMCs, yielding at least 6 micrograms per sample. For every donor, an aliquot of PBMCs went through flow cytometry to measure the percentages of naive CD45RAhigh/CD27high T cells.

Libraries were made using 5' RACE. The sample was run on an Illumina HiSeq 2500. A second PCR of roughly 7 to 11 cycles was performed with a sample-barcoded 5' primer and a J-beta primer mix. Each TCR beta cDNA molecule received a unique molecular identifier from a template-switch 5' adaptor carrying 12 random nucleotides. Each sample yielded at least 3 million CDR3-containing paired-end reads. First-strand cDNA was synthesized from all RNA with the Mint cDNA synthesis kit, primed by a TRBC-specific oligonucleotide. All cDNA was treated with uracil-DNA glycosylase and then went through a first 18-cycle PCR with the universal primers M1SS and BC2_uni_R. The source study handled its data this way. For normalization, 1 million high-quality reads were randomly selected from each sample, with every read carrying a distinct molecular identifier. Reads with shared molecular identifiers were discarded instead of being binned into consensus sequences. MiTCR, set to a Q25 quality threshold and the strictest error-elimination algorithm, was used for CDR3 identification, clonotype clustering and error correction. A nonparametric unseen species model with Euler transformation was used to estimate a lower bound on total TCR beta diversity. The raw public data were reprocessed by TCRdb itself: fastp quality trimming at Q25, MiXCR clonotype calling, in-frame beta chains only. Entries are consolidated by CDR3 protein sequence, retaining the most common genes and DNA. These V and J calls rely on TCRdb rather than the paper's analysis. The sample records over a million distinct CDR3 sequences, roughly 40% of which are singletons. The ten most abundant clones make up 7.9% of the sample.

The receptor comes from a woman younger than 30 in good health. The specimen sequenced was blood. The chain employs TRBV2 and TRBJ2-3; 8 bases in the middle match TRBD1. The DNA is as follows: TGTGCCAGCAGCCCCCTTGACAGGGGCGTAGCAGATACGCAGTATTTT. Its coded protein is CASSPLDRGVADTQYF.